This is a list of T cell receptor beta chains from one sample in a study of naive and memory T cell subsets. From the UMI-ligation and nested PCR reads, TCRdb called clonotypes with MiXCR, one entry per CDR3 protein. The sample yields more than 100,000 distinct CDR3 sequences, 36% seen once. Sequencing input: central memory CD4+ T cells from blood. The receptors originated from a human donor in good health. Each CDR3 is given with its conserved first and last residue. The D gene is left open where the match is weak. Some rows mark clone size as missing; the rest say once, few, many or name a class of expanded clone.

abundance: few
j_gene: TRBJ2-2
d_gene: TRBD2
v_gene: TRBV5-1
CDR3aa: CASSSGLAGINTGELFF
CDR3nt: TGCGCCAGCAGCTCCGGACTAGCGGGAATTAACACCGGGGAGCTGTTTTTT

abundance: .
j_gene: TRBJ2-1
d_gene: TRBD2
v_gene: TRBV7-8
CDR3aa: CASSLVGLAGGWQFF
CDR3nt: TGTGCCAGCAGCTTAGTCGGACTAGCGGGAGGGTGGCAGTTCTTC

abundance: few
j_gene: TRBJ1-1
d_gene: TRBD1
v_gene: TRBV5-1
CDR3aa: CASSPSKNRGRRDTEAFF
CDR3nt: TGCGCCAGCAGCCCGTCCAAAAACAGGGGCCGCCGCGACACTGAAGCTTTCTTT

abundance: .
j_gene: TRBJ1-5
d_gene: TRBD1
v_gene: TRBV24-1
CDR3aa: CATSDSHRGPGQPQHF
CDR3nt: TGTGCCACCAGTGATTCTCACAGGGGGCCGGGGCAGCCCCAGCATTTT

abundance: .
j_gene: TRBJ1-1
d_gene: TRBD1
v_gene: TRBV20-1
CDR3aa: CSARDAGGRRNTEAFF
CDR3nt: TGCAGTGCTAGAGATGCAGGGGGACGTCGGAACACTGAAGCTTTCTTT

abundance: .
j_gene: TRBJ2-7
d_gene: .
v_gene: TRBV29-1
CDR3aa: CSVARGPSYEQYF
CDR3nt: TGCAGCGTTGCGCGGGGCCCCTCCTACGAGCAGTACTTC

abundance: few
j_gene: TRBJ2-5
d_gene: .
v_gene: TRBV20-1
CDR3aa: CSAPSQTETQYF
CDR3nt: TGCAGTGCACCTTCGCAGACGGAGACCCAGTACTTC

abundance: .
j_gene: TRBJ2-7
d_gene: TRBD2
v_gene: TRBV7-2
CDR3aa: CASSERLAGVHEQYF
CDR3nt: TGTGCCAGCAGCGAAAGACTAGCGGGAGTACACGAGCAGTACTTC

abundance: .
j_gene: TRBJ2-1
d_gene: .
v_gene: TRBV10-3
CDR3aa: CAINDQGGAYNEQFF
CDR3nt: TGTGCCATCAACGATCAGGGGGGCGCCTACAATGAGCAGTTCTTC

abundance: few
j_gene: TRBJ1-2
d_gene: .
v_gene: TRBV6-5
CDR3aa: CASSSLSLAGYTF
CDR3nt: TGTGCCAGCAGTTCCCTTTCTTTAGCTGGCTACACCTTC

abundance: few
j_gene: TRBJ2-1
d_gene: TRBD2
v_gene: TRBV6-1
CDR3aa: CASREVSYNEQFF
CDR3nt: TGTGCCAGCCGGGAGGTTTCCTACAATGAGCAGTTCTTC

abundance: many
j_gene: TRBJ2-1
d_gene: .
v_gene: TRBV28
CDR3aa: CASSLRKEQFF
CDR3nt: TGTGCCAGCAGTCTCAGGAAAGAGCAGTTCTTC

abundance: .
j_gene: TRBJ2-2
d_gene: TRBD2
v_gene: TRBV25-1
CDR3aa: CASSDPTSVHGELFF
CDR3nt: TGTGCCAGCAGTGATCCCACTAGCGTCCACGGGGAGCTGTTTTTT

abundance: .
j_gene: TRBJ1-5
d_gene: .
v_gene: TRBV7-6
CDR3aa: CASSLAASQPQHF
CDR3nt: TGTGCCAGCAGCTTGGCAGCCTCCCAGCCCCAGCATTTT

abundance: once
j_gene: TRBJ2-7
d_gene: TRBD1
v_gene: TRBV19
CDR3aa: CASSISTGRYEQYF
CDR3nt: TGTGCCAGTAGTATTTCGACAGGGCGCTACGAGCAGTACTTC

abundance: .
j_gene: TRBJ1-5
d_gene: TRBD1
v_gene: TRBV4-1
CDR3aa: CASSPRTGDLNQPQHF
CDR3nt: TGCGCCAGCAGCCCCAGGACAGGGGATCTCAATCAGCCCCAGCATTTT

abundance: .
j_gene: TRBJ1-1
d_gene: .
v_gene: TRBV6-5
CDR3aa: CASSSGSLNTEAFF
CDR3nt: TGTGCCAGCAGTTCCGGGTCCTTGAACACTGAAGCTTTCTTT

abundance: few
j_gene: TRBJ2-7
d_gene: .
v_gene: TRBV7-9
CDR3aa: CASSSETSEQYF
CDR3nt: TGTGCCAGCAGCTCAGAGACCAGTGAGCAGTACTTC

abundance: .
j_gene: TRBJ1-4
d_gene: .
v_gene: TRBV4-1
CDR3aa: CASSQEGTSAAKLFF
CDR3nt: TGCGCCAGCAGCCAAGAAGGGACCTCGGCGGCAAAACTGTTTTTT

abundance: .
j_gene: TRBJ2-7
d_gene: TRBD1
v_gene: TRBV2
CDR3aa: CASRRDRGNSYEQYF
CDR3nt: TGTGCCAGCAGGAGGGACAGGGGGAACTCCTACGAGCAGTACTTC

abundance: .
j_gene: TRBJ2-3
d_gene: .
v_gene: TRBV28
CDR3aa: CASSSIQGRDTQYF
CDR3nt: TGTGCCAGCAGTTCGATTCAGGGGAGGGATACGCAGTATTTT

abundance: .
j_gene: TRBJ2-5
d_gene: .
v_gene: TRBV6-5
CDR3aa: CASSYSAEGFQETQYF
CDR3nt: TGTGCCAGCAGTTACTCGGCGGAGGGATTCCAAGAGACCCAGTACTTC

abundance: .
j_gene: TRBJ2-1
d_gene: TRBD2
v_gene: TRBV20-1
CDR3aa: CAPSGGSSYNEQFF
CDR3nt: TGCGCTCCCAGCGGGGGGAGCTCCTACAATGAGCAGTTCTTC

abundance: few
j_gene: TRBJ2-4
d_gene: .
v_gene: TRBV30
CDR3aa: CATTDRVLAKNIQYF
CDR3nt: TGTGCCACCACGGACAGAGTATTAGCCAAAAACATTCAGTACTTC

abundance: once
j_gene: TRBJ2-2
d_gene: .
v_gene: TRBV6-2/TRBV6-3
CDR3aa: CASSYYQGGGELFF
CDR3nt: TGTGCCAGCAGTTACTACCAGGGCGGCGGGGAGCTGTTTTTT

abundance: few
j_gene: TRBJ2-4
d_gene: TRBD1
v_gene: TRBV9
CDR3aa: CASSVDGWDSDIQYF
CDR3nt: TGTGCCAGCAGCGTAGACGGCTGGGACAGCGACATTCAGTACTTC

abundance: .
j_gene: TRBJ2-1
d_gene: .
v_gene: TRBV10-3
CDR3aa: CAISEDDSPAAQFF
CDR3nt: TGTGCCATCAGTGAAGACGACTCCCCAGCGGCGCAGTTCTTC

abundance: .
j_gene: TRBJ2-7
d_gene: .
v_gene: TRBV20-1
CDR3aa: CSARVPHSYEQYF
CDR3nt: TGCAGTGCTAGAGTCCCCCACTCCTACGAGCAGTACTTC